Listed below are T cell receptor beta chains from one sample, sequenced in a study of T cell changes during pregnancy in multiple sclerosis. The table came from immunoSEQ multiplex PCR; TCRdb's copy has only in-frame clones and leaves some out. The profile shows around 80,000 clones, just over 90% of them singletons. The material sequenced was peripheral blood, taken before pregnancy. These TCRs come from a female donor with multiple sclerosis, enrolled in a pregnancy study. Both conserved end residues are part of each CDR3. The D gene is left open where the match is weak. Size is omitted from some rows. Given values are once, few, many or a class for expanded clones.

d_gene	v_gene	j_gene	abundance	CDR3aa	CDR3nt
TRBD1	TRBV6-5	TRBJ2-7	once	CASSVQGEAYEQYF	TGTGCCAGCTCAGTGCAGGGGGAAGCCTACGAGCAGTACTTC
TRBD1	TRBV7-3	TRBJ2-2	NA	CASSKSGGRTGELFF	TGTGCCAGCAGCAAGTCAGGGGGCAGGACCGGGGAGCTGTTTTTT
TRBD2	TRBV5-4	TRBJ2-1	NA	CASSLGLADGEQFF	TGTGCCAGCAGCCTCGGACTAGCGGACGGTGAGCAGTTCTTC
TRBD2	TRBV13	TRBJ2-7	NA	CASSSREGRYEQYF	TGTGCCAGCAGCTCCCGGGAGGGGCGCTACGAGCAGTACTTC
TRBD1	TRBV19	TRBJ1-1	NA	CASSNRQGEATEAFF	TGTGCCAGTAGTAACCGACAGGGGGAGGCCACTGAAGCTTTCTTT
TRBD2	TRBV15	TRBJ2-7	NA	CATSQGLAETYEQYF	TGTGCCACCAGCCAAGGACTAGCGGAGACCTACGAGCAGTACTTC
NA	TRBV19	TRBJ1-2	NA	CASSAEMDYRYTF	TGTGCCAGTAGTGCCGAGATGGACTATCGCTACACCTTC
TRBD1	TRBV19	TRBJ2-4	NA	CASRQKTGDLAKNIQYF	TGTGCCAGTAGACAAAAAACAGGGGACCTAGCCAAAAACATTCAGTACTTC
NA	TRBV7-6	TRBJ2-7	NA	CASSSNSGIRPYEQYF	TGTGCCAGCAGTTCAAACTCCGGGATCCGGCCCTACGAGCAGTACTTC
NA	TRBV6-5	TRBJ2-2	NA	CASTKIKNTGELFF	TGTGCCAGCACCAAAATCAAGAACACCGGGGAGCTGTTTTTT
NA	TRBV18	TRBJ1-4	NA	CASSPTGRDLFF	TGTGCCAGCTCACCAACAGGGAGAGACCTGTTTTTT
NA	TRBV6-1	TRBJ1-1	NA	CASTLMGEVNTEAFF	TGTGCCAGCACCCTAATGGGGGAGGTGAACACTGAAGCTTTCTTT
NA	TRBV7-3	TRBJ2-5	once	CASSRSGRTEETQYF	TGTGCCAGCAGCCGCTCAGGTCGGACTGAAGAGACCCAGTACTTC
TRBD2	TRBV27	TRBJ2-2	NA	CASGQLAGPGGELFF	TGTGCCAGCGGACAATTAGCGGGACCTGGCGGGGAGCTGTTTTTT
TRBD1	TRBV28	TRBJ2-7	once	CASSLGTGSDEQYF	TGTGCCAGCAGTTTAGGGACAGGGTCCGACGAGCAGTACTTC
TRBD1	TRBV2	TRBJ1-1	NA	CASRAGTGTTEAFF	TGTGCCAGCAGAGCCGGGACAGGAACCACTGAAGCTTTCTTT
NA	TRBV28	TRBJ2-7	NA	CASSLGSVRYEQYF	TGTGCCAGCAGTTTGGGTAGTGTGCGGTACGAGCAGTACTTC
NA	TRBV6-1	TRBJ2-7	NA	CAISYSGFYEQYF	TGTGCCATCTCATACAGCGGATTTTACGAGCAGTACTTC
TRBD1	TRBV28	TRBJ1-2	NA	CASSLRTGAPTNYGYTF	TGTGCCAGCAGCCTTCGGACAGGAGCACCCACTAACTATGGCTACACCTTC
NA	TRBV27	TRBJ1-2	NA	CASSSTLGRPHGYTF	TGTGCCAGCAGTTCCACCCTAGGGAGACCCCATGGCTACACCTTC
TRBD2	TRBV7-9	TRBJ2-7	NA	CASSLAGTSSYEQYF	TGTGCCAGCAGCTTAGCCGGGACTAGCTCCTACGAGCAGTACTTC
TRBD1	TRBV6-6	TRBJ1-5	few	CASSPGQYQPQHF	TGTGCCAGCAGCCCGGGACAGTATCAGCCCCAGCATTTT
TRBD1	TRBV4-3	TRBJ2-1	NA	CASSQDLLGRGLEQFF	TGCGCCAGCAGCCAAGATTTATTGGGCAGGGGGCTTGAGCAGTTCTTC
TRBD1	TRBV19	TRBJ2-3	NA	CASSIGTDQRADTQYF	TGTGCCAGTAGTATCGGGACAGACCAAAGGGCAGATACGCAGTATTTT
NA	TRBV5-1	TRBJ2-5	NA	CASSLPKETQYF	TGCGCCAGCAGCTTGCCCAAAGAGACCCAGTACTTC
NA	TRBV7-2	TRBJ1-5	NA	CASSPQSNQPQHF	TGTGCCAGCAGCCCCCAGAGCAATCAGCCCCAGCATTTT
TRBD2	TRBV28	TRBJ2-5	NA	CASRLFSSGRVQETQYF	TGTGCCAGCAGACTCTTCTCTAGCGGGAGGGTTCAAGAGACCCAGTACTTC
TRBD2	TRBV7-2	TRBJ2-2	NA	CASSLVWASGRGGPGELFF	TGTGCCAGCAGCTTAGTGTGGGCTAGCGGGAGGGGGGGTCCCGGGGAGCTGTTTTTT